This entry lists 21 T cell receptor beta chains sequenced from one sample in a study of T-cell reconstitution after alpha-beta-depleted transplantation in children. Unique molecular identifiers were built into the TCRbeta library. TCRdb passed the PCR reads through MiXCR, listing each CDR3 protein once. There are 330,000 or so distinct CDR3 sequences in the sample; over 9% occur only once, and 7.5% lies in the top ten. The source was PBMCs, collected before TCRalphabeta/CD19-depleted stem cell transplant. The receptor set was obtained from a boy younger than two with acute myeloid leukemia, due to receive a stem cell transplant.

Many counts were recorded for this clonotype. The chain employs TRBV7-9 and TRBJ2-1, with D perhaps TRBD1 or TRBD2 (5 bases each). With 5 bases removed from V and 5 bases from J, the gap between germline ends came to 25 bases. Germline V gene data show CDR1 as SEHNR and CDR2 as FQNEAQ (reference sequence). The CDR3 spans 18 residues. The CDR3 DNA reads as TGTGCCAGCAGCCCCCGCCGAGGTAACCGGGACCGGAACAATGAGCAGTTCTTC. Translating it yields CASSPRRGNRDRNNEQFF.

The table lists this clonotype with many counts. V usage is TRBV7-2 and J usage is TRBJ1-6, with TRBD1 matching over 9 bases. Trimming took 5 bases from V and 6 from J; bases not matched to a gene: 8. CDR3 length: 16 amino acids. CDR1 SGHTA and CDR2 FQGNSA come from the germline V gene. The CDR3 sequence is CASSPRPGQGNSPLHF. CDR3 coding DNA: TGTGCCAGCAGCCCCCGGCCGGGACAGGGTAATTCACCCCTCCACTTT.

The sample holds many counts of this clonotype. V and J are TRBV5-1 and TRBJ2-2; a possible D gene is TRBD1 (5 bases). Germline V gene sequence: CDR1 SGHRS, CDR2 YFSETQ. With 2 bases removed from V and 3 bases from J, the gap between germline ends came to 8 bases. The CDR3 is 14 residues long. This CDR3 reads CASSFMTDTGELFF. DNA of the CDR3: TGCGCCAGCAGCTTCATGACAGACACCGGGGAGCTGTTTTTT. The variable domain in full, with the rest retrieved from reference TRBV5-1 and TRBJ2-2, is KAGVTQTPRYLIKTRGQQVTLSCSPISGHRSVSWYQQTPGQGLQFLFEYFSETQRNKGNFPGRFSGRQFSNSRSEMNVSTLELGDSALYLCASSFMTDTGELFFGEGSRLTVL.

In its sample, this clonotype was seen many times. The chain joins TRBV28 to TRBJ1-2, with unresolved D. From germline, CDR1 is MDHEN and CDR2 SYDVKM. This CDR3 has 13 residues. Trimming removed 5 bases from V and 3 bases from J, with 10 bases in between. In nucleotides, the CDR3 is TGTGCCAGCAGTCCCACCGGCCACTATGGCTACACCTTC. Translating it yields CASSPTGHYGYTF.

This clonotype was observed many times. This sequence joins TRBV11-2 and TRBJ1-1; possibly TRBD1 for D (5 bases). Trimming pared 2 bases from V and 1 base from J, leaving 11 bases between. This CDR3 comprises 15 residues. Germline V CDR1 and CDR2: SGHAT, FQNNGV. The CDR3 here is CASSLPRDGNTEAFF. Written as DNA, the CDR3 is TGTGCCAGCAGCTTACCCCGGGACGGGAACACTGAAGCTTTCTTT.

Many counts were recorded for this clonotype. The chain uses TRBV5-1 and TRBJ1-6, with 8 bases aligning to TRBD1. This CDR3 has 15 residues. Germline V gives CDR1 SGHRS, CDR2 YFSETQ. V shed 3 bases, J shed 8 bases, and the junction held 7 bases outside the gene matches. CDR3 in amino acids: CASSSTGTGDSPLHF. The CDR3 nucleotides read TGCGCCAGCAGCTCGACCGGGACAGGTGATTCACCCCTCCACTTT. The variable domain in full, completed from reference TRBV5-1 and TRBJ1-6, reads KAGVTQTPRYLIKTRGQQVTLSCSPISGHRSVSWYQQTPGQGLQFLFEYFSETQRNKGNFPGRFSGRQFSNSRSEMNVSTLELGDSALYLCASSSTGTGDSPLHFGNGTRLTVT.

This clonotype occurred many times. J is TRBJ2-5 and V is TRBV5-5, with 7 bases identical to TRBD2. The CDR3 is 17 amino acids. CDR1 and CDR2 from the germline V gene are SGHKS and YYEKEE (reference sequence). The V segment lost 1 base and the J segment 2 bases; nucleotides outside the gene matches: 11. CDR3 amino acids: CASSLLPSGATQETQYF. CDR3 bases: TGTGCCAGCAGCTTGCTCCCTAGCGGAGCCACTCAAGAGACCCAGTACTTC.

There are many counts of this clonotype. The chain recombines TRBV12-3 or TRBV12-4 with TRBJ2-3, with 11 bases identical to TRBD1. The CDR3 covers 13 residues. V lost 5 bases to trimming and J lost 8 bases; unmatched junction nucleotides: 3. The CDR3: CASSEGQGGTQYF. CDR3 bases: TGTGCCAGCAGTGAGGGACAGGGGGGTACGCAGTATTTT.

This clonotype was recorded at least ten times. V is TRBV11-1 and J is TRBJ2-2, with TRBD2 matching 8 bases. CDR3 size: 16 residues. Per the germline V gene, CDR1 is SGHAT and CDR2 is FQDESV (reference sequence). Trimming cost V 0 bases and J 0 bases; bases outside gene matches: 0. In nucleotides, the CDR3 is TGTGCCAGCAGCTTAGCGGGACTAGCGAACACCGGGGAGCTGTTTTTT. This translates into CASSLAGLANTGELFF.

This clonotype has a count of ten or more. The CDR3 coding sequence is TGCAGTGCTAGTTCGGACGAGCAGTACTTC. Translated: CSASSDEQYF. The chain joins TRBV20-1 to TRBJ2-7, with D uncertain. The V gene's germline CDR1 is DFQATT and CDR2 SNEGSKA (reference sequence). V was trimmed by 3 bases and J by 5 bases, leaving 5 bases between them. This CDR3 is built from 10 residues.

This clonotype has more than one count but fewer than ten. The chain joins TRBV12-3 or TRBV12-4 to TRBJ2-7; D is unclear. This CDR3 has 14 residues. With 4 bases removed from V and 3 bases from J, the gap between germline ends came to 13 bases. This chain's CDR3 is CASSSRTGLYEQYF. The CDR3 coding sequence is TGTGCCAGCAGTTCCCGGACGGGTCTCTACGAGCAGTACTTC.

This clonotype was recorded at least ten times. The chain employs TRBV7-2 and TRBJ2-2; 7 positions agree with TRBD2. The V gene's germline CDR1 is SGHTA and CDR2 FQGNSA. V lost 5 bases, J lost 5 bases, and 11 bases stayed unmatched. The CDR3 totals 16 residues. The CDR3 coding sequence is TGTGCCAGCAGCCCGGGGCTAGCGGAATCTACCGGGGAGCTGTTTTTT. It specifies CASSPGLAESTGELFF.

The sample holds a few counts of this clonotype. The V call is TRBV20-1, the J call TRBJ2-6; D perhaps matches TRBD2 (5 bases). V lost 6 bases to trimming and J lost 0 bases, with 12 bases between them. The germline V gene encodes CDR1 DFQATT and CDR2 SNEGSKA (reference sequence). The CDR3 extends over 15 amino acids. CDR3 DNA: TGCAGTGCGACCCGGGGAACCTCTGGGGCCAACGTCCTGACTTTC. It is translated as CSATRGTSGANVLTF.

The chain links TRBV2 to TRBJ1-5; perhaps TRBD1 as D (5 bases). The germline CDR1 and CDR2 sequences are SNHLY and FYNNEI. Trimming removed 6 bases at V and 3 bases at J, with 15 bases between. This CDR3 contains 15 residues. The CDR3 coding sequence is TGTGCCAGCAGCATGGCAGGGAAGCACAATCAGCCCCAGCATTTT. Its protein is CASSMAGKHNQPQHF.

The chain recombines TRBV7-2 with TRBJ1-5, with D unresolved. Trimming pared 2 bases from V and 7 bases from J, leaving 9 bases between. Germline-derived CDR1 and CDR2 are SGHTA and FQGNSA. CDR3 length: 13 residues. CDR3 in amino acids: CASSLWEGQPQHF. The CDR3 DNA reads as TGTGCCAGCAGCTTATGGGAAGGACAGCCCCAGCATTTT.

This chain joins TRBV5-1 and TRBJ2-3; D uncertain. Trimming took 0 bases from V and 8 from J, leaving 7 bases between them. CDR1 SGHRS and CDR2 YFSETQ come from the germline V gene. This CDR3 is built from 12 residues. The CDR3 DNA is TGCGCCAGCAGCTTGGGGCAGATTACGCAGTATTTT. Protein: CASSLGQITQYF.

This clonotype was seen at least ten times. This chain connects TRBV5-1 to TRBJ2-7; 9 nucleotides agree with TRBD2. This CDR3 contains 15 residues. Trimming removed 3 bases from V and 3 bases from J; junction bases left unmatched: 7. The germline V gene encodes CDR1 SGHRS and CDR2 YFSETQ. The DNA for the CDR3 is TGCGCCAGCAGCTGGACCGCGGGAGGGGTCTACGAGCAGTACTTC. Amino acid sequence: CASSWTAGGVYEQYF.

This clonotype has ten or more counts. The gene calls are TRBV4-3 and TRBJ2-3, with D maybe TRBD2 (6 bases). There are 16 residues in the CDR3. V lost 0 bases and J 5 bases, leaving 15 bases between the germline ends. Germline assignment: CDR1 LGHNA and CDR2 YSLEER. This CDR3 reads CASSQEDGGLGDTQYF. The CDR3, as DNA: TGCGCCAGCAGCCAAGAGGACGGGGGTTTGGGAGATACGCAGTATTTT.

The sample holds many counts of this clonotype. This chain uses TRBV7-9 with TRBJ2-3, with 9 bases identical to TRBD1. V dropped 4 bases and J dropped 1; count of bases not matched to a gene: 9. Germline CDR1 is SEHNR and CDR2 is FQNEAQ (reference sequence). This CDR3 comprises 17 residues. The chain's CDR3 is CASSSSPWTGGTDTQYF. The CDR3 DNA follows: TGTGCCAGCAGCTCGTCCCCGTGGACAGGGGGCACAGATACGCAGTATTTT.

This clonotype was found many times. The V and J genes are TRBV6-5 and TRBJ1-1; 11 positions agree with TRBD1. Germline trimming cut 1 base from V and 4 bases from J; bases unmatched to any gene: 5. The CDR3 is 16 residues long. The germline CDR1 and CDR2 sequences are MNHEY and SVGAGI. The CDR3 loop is CASSYFGDRGSTEAFF. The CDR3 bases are TGTGCCAGCAGTTACTTCGGGGACAGGGGGAGCACTGAAGCTTTCTTT.

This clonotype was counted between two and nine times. The CDR3 DNA sequence: TGTGCCACCAGCAGTCCAGCCCGGGCGCCCCCCGAGCAGTACTTC. Translation: CATSSPARAPPEQYF. The genes are TRBV15 and TRBJ2-7; D unresolved. CDR1 and CDR2 from the germline V gene are LNHNV and YYDKDF (reference sequence). V lost 3 bases and J 6 bases, leaving 18 bases between the germline ends. The CDR3 length is 15 residues.